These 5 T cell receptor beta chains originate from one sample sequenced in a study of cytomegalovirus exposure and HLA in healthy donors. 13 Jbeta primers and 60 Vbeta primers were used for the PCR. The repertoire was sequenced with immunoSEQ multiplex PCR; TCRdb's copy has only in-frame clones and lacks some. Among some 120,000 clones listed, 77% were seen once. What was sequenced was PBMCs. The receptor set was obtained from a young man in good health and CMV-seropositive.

CDR3 sequence: CASSILAGGPETQYF. The CDR3 region has the DNA TGCGCCAGCAGCATACTAGCGGGAGGGCCAGAGACCCAGTACTTC. V is TRBV5-1 and J is TRBJ2-5, with 13 positions matching TRBD2. The J segment lost 4 bases and the V segment lost 4 bases, leaving 4 bases of the junction unmatched. CDR1 is SGHRS and CDR2 is YFSETQ in the germline V gene. The CDR3 loop spans 15 amino acids.

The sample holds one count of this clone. CDR3 DNA sequence: TGTGCCAGCAGTTTAAATTGGGCTGCCGATGCTTTCTTT. This encodes CASSLNWAADAFF. The chain employs TRBV27 and TRBJ1-1, with D unresolved. The CDR3 is 13 amino acids. Germline V gives CDR1 MNHEY, CDR2 SMNVEV (reference sequence). V lost 2 bases and J 11 bases, leaving 15 bases between the germline ends.

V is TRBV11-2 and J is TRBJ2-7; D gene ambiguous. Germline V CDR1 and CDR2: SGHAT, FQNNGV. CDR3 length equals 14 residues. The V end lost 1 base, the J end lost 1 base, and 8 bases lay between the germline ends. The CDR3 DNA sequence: TGTGCCAGCAGCTTAGTGGGCAGTTCCTACGAGCAGTACTTC. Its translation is CASSLVGSSYEQYF. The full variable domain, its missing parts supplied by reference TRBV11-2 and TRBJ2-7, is EAGVAQSPRYKIIEKRQSVAFWCNPISGHATLYWYQQILGQGPKLLIQFQNNGVVDDSQLPKDRFSAERLKGVDSTLKIQPAKLEDSAVYLCASSLVGSSYEQYFGPGTRLTVT.

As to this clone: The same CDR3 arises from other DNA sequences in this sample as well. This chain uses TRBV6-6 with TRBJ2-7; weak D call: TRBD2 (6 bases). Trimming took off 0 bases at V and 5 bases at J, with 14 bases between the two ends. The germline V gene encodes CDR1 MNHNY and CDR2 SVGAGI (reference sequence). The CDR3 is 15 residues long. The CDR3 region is CASSYSVSGLNEQYF. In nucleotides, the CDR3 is TGTGCCAGCAGTTACTCCGTTAGCGGCCTCAACGAGCAGTACTTC.

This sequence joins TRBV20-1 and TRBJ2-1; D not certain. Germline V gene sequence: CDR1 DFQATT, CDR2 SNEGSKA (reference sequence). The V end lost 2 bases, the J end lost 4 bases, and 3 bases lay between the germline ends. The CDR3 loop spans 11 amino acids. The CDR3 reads CSARQYNEQFF. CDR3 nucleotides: TGCAGTGCTAGACAATACAATGAGCAGTTCTTC.